This T cell receptor beta chain emerged from a study of blood T cell repertoires in COVID-19. On the study more broadly: From T cells, B-cell-depleted T cells, or PBMCs came the material, which was cDNA or gDNA.

In the authors' workflow: Cell counts per sample came from amplifying reference gene primers. TCRdb's copy holds only in-frame clones and misses some; the assay was immunoSEQ multiplex PCR. V and J calls and clone size are those listed in that table; D and trimming were worked out from the DNA. Among 150,000 to 200,000 clones listed, 75% to 80% were seen once. The CDR3 extends over 12 amino acids. CDR1 and CDR2 (germline): SQVTM, ANQGSEA. Trimming cost V 4 bases and J 3 bases; bases outside gene matches: 1. By proportion, this clone is medium-sized. The sequenced sample consisted of peripheral blood. The chain couples TRBV29-1 to TRBJ2-3; 7 bases line up with TRBD1. The receptor comes from a woman in her 70s with acute or convalescent COVID-19. Written as DNA, the CDR3 is TGCAGCGTTGCCAGGGGGACAGATACGCAGTATTTT. Translated: CSVARGTDTQYF.